This is a list of T cell receptor beta chains from one sample in a study of cytomegalovirus exposure and HLA in healthy donors. Produced via immunoSEQ multiplex PCR; TCRdb's table is partial and in-frame only. The sample consists of roughly 80,000 clones, about 60% of them appearing once. What was sequenced was PBMCs. These receptors were obtained from a young man in good health and CMV-seropositive. Each CDR3 is given with its conserved first and last residue. Fields, in order: J gene, V gene, clone size, D gene, CDR3 DNA, CDR3 protein. D genes are given only for firm matches. Rows may omit the clone size; those that give it use once, few, many or a size class.

j_gene: TRBJ2-7; v_gene: TRBV11-1; abundance: -; d_gene: -; CDR3nt: TGTGCCAGCACCCTGGGCGGGACGGTCGGCGAGCAGTACTTC; CDR3aa: CASTLGGTVGEQYF
j_gene: TRBJ1-6; v_gene: TRBV5-6; abundance: -; d_gene: -; CDR3nt: TGTGCCAGCAGCTTGTTTGCAGCCGGGAGCTCCTATAATTCACCCCTCCACTTT; CDR3aa: CASSLFAAGSSYNSPLHF
j_gene: TRBJ1-5; v_gene: TRBV7-9; abundance: -; d_gene: -; CDR3nt: TGTGCCAGCAGCTCTAGTGGTTCCCTCGACGGTTCCAGTCAGCCCCAGCATTTT; CDR3aa: CASSSSGSLDGSSQPQHF
j_gene: TRBJ2-1; v_gene: TRBV9; abundance: -; d_gene: TRBD2; CDR3nt: TGTGCCAGCAGCGTAGGGAGTAGCGGGGATCAGTTCTTC; CDR3aa: CASSVGSSGDQFF
j_gene: TRBJ1-5; v_gene: TRBV19; abundance: -; d_gene: TRBD1; CDR3nt: TGTGCCAGTAGTATACGGACAGGGAATCAGCCCCAGCATTTT; CDR3aa: CASSIRTGNQPQHF
j_gene: TRBJ2-7; v_gene: TRBV23-1; abundance: -; d_gene: -; CDR3nt: TGCGCCAGCAGTCACCACCGGGACTCCCACTCCTACGAGCAGTACTTC; CDR3aa: CASSHHRDSHSYEQYF
j_gene: TRBJ2-3; v_gene: TRBV6-1; abundance: -; d_gene: -; CDR3nt: TGTGCCAGCAGTGAGTTCCAGGAAACAGATACGCAGTATTTT; CDR3aa: CASSEFQETDTQYF
j_gene: TRBJ2-7; v_gene: TRBV28; abundance: -; d_gene: TRBD2; CDR3nt: TGTGCCAGCAGTTTAGTCCCAGGTAGCGGGGGATCCTACGAGCAGTACTTC; CDR3aa: CASSLVPGSGGSYEQYF
j_gene: TRBJ2-7; v_gene: TRBV7-9; abundance: -; d_gene: TRBD2; CDR3nt: TGTGCCAGCAGCTTCCCGACTAGCGGGGGATCCCCCTACGAGCAGTACTTC; CDR3aa: CASSFPTSGGSPYEQYF
j_gene: TRBJ2-5; v_gene: TRBV6-4; abundance: -; d_gene: -; CDR3nt: TGTGCCAGCAGCCGGGACTCATCAGAGACCCAGTACTTC; CDR3aa: CASSRDSSETQYF
j_gene: TRBJ2-7; v_gene: TRBV10-2; abundance: -; d_gene: -; CDR3nt: TGCGCCAGCACTCCTCGGGACTCGCCGCCCTACGAGCAGTACTTC; CDR3aa: CASTPRDSPPYEQYF
j_gene: TRBJ2-5; v_gene: TRBV10-3; abundance: -; d_gene: -; CDR3nt: TGTGCCATCAGGGGGACAACAAACGGGGAGACCCAGTACTTC; CDR3aa: CAIRGTTNGETQYF
j_gene: TRBJ1-1; v_gene: TRBV19; abundance: few; d_gene: -; CDR3nt: TGTGCCAGTAGTCTACAGACAGTACAGAACACTGAAGCTTTCTTT; CDR3aa: CASSLQTVQNTEAFF
j_gene: TRBJ1-2; v_gene: TRBV2; abundance: -; d_gene: -; CDR3nt: TGTGCCAGCAGTGAACAGGGCAGGGTCGGCTATGGCTACACCTTC; CDR3aa: CASSEQGRVGYGYTF
j_gene: TRBJ1-4; v_gene: TRBV7-2; abundance: -; d_gene: -; CDR3nt: TGTGCCAGCAGCTCAGGCAGGGTGCAGAAACTGTTTTTT; CDR3aa: CASSSGRVQKLFF
j_gene: TRBJ2-7; v_gene: TRBV20-1; abundance: -; d_gene: -; CDR3nt: TGCAGTGCTCCGCAGGGTCCCGAGCAGTACTTC; CDR3aa: CSAPQGPEQYF
j_gene: TRBJ1-2; v_gene: TRBV28; abundance: once; d_gene: TRBD1; CDR3nt: TGTGCCAGCAGTACCGGACAGGGGATCTACTATGGCTACACCTTC; CDR3aa: CASSTGQGIYYGYTF
j_gene: TRBJ2-7; v_gene: TRBV2; abundance: -; d_gene: TRBD1; CDR3nt: TGTGCCAGCAGTCCTGAATTGGACAGGGGAACAAGGCAGTACTTC; CDR3aa: CASSPELDRGTRQYF
j_gene: TRBJ1-4; v_gene: TRBV5-1; abundance: -; d_gene: -; CDR3nt: TGCGCCAGCAGCTTGAGGAGCACCCTTGCAACTAATGAAAAACTGTTTTTT; CDR3aa: CASSLRSTLATNEKLFF
j_gene: TRBJ1-1; v_gene: TRBV19; abundance: -; d_gene: -; CDR3nt: TGTGCCAGTAGTGAGCAAGGGGGCACTGAAGCTTTCTTT; CDR3aa: CASSEQGGTEAFF
j_gene: TRBJ2-4; v_gene: TRBV5-1; abundance: -; d_gene: -; CDR3nt: TGCGCCAGCACCCCCGGGACTCTGGGGGACATTCAGTACTTC; CDR3aa: CASTPGTLGDIQYF
j_gene: TRBJ2-3; v_gene: TRBV7-2; abundance: -; d_gene: -; CDR3nt: TGTGCCAGCAGCCGCACGGACTTAGGGAGCACAGATACGCAGTATTTT; CDR3aa: CASSRTDLGSTDTQYF
j_gene: TRBJ2-2; v_gene: TRBV4-1; abundance: few; d_gene: TRBD1; CDR3nt: TGCGCCAGCAGCCAATGGACAGGGGGCGGAGGGGAGCTGTTTTTT; CDR3aa: CASSQWTGGGGELFF
j_gene: TRBJ2-1; v_gene: TRBV9; abundance: -; d_gene: TRBD1; CDR3nt: TGTGCCAGCAGCGTAGGTTCCGCGGGACAGGACCCCAATGAGCAGTTCTTC; CDR3aa: CASSVGSAGQDPNEQFF
j_gene: TRBJ1-5; v_gene: TRBV27; abundance: -; d_gene: -; CDR3nt: TGTGCCAGCAGTTTATCGGACGCGGGAAGGCCCCAGCATTTT; CDR3aa: CASSLSDAGRPQHF
j_gene: TRBJ1-3; v_gene: TRBV11-3; abundance: once; d_gene: -; CDR3nt: TGTGCCAGCAGCTTAGCTCGCCCGCTGGGACTTCTACTTTTATATTTT; CDR3aa: CASSLARPLGLLLLYF
j_gene: TRBJ1-4; v_gene: TRBV6-1; abundance: few; d_gene: TRBD1; CDR3nt: TGTGCCAGCAGTGTAACAGGGGGCACTGAAAAACTGTTTTTT; CDR3aa: CASSVTGGTEKLFF
j_gene: TRBJ2-7; v_gene: TRBV11-3; abundance: -; d_gene: TRBD1; CDR3nt: TGTGCCAGCCAATCCCCCACAGGGGCCTACGAGCAGTACTTC; CDR3aa: CASQSPTGAYEQYF
j_gene: TRBJ2-3; v_gene: TRBV28; abundance: -; d_gene: TRBD2; CDR3nt: TGTGCCAGCAGTTCACTAGCGGGGGCAACTACTAGCACAGATACGCAGTATTTT; CDR3aa: CASSSLAGATTSTDTQYF
j_gene: TRBJ2-1; v_gene: TRBV12-5; abundance: -; d_gene: TRBD1; CDR3nt: TGTGCTAGTGGGCAGGAGGCAGGGGGCTACAATGAGCAGTTCTTC; CDR3aa: CASGQEAGGYNEQFF
j_gene: TRBJ1-3; v_gene: TRBV7-6; abundance: -; d_gene: -; CDR3nt: TGTGCCAGCACCCAGGGACTAGGAAACACCATATATTTT; CDR3aa: CASTQGLGNTIYF
j_gene: TRBJ2-2; v_gene: TRBV5-4; abundance: few; d_gene: -; CDR3nt: TGTGCCAGCAGCTTAGTGACAGACACCGGGGAGCTGTTTTTT; CDR3aa: CASSLVTDTGELFF
j_gene: TRBJ2-2; v_gene: TRBV5-1; abundance: -; d_gene: TRBD1; CDR3nt: TGCGCCAGCGGGATGGTACAGGGGGGCCTCACCGGGGAGCTGTTTTTT; CDR3aa: CASGMVQGGLTGELFF
j_gene: TRBJ2-1; v_gene: TRBV9; abundance: -; d_gene: TRBD2; CDR3nt: TGTGCCAGCAGCTTTCTGACTAGCGGGAACAATGAGCAGTTCTTC; CDR3aa: CASSFLTSGNNEQFF
j_gene: TRBJ2-5; v_gene: TRBV29-1; abundance: -; d_gene: TRBD1; CDR3nt: TGCAGCGTTACAACAGGGGCAGAGTACTTC; CDR3aa: CSVTTGAEYF
j_gene: TRBJ2-7; v_gene: TRBV27; abundance: -; d_gene: -; CDR3nt: TGTGCCAGCAGTTTTCAAAGGGGTTACGAGCAGTACTTC; CDR3aa: CASSFQRGYEQYF
j_gene: TRBJ1-1; v_gene: TRBV20-1; abundance: -; d_gene: -; CDR3nt: TGCAGTGCTAGAGATATCGCTGAAGCTTTCTTT; CDR3aa: CSARDIAEAFF
j_gene: TRBJ2-5; v_gene: TRBV7-2; abundance: -; d_gene: -; CDR3nt: TGTGCCAGCAGCCGCGGAGTGTTGGGAGAGACCCAGTACTTC; CDR3aa: CASSRGVLGETQYF
j_gene: TRBJ1-3; v_gene: TRBV18; abundance: once; d_gene: -; CDR3nt: TGTGCCAGCTCCCGGGGGAGTGGAAACACCATATATTTT; CDR3aa: CASSRGSGNTIYF
j_gene: TRBJ1-2; v_gene: TRBV14; abundance: -; d_gene: -; CDR3nt: TGTGCCAGCAGCCAAGACAGGGTTGGTGGCTACACCTTC; CDR3aa: CASSQDRVGGYTF
j_gene: TRBJ2-2; v_gene: TRBV5-4; abundance: -; d_gene: -; CDR3nt: TGTGCCAGCAGCTTGGGCAGGAACACCGGGGAGCTGTTTTTT; CDR3aa: CASSLGRNTGELFF
j_gene: TRBJ1-2; v_gene: TRBV2; abundance: -; d_gene: -; CDR3nt: TGTGCCAGCATACCAGGGAGGGACTATGGCTACACCTTC; CDR3aa: CASIPGRDYGYTF
j_gene: TRBJ1-3; v_gene: TRBV2; abundance: -; d_gene: TRBD1; CDR3nt: TGTGCCAGCCAACAGGGGATCTCTGGAAACACCATATATTTT; CDR3aa: CASQQGISGNTIYF
j_gene: TRBJ2-1; v_gene: TRBV11-3; abundance: -; d_gene: TRBD2; CDR3nt: TGTGCCAGCAGCTCCAGGGGGAGGACTAGCGGGGGACGCTCCTACAATGAGCAGTTCTTC; CDR3aa: CASSSRGRTSGGRSYNEQFF
j_gene: TRBJ1-6; v_gene: TRBV2; abundance: -; d_gene: TRBD1; CDR3nt: TGTGCCAGCAGTGATCGACAGGGGGCTTATAATTCACCCCTCCACTTT; CDR3aa: CASSDRQGAYNSPLHF
j_gene: TRBJ2-3; v_gene: TRBV14; abundance: -; d_gene: -; CDR3nt: TGTGCCAGCAGCCAAGAAAGGCAAGCGGGCCCGCCGGAGGGTTTT; CDR3aa: CASSQERQAGPPEGF
j_gene: TRBJ2-1; v_gene: TRBV28; abundance: -; d_gene: TRBD2; CDR3nt: TGTGCCAGCAGTATTAGGAGCGGGAAGTCCTACAATGAGCAGTTCTTC; CDR3aa: CASSIRSGKSYNEQFF
j_gene: TRBJ2-1; v_gene: TRBV5-1; abundance: -; d_gene: TRBD2; CDR3nt: TGCGCCAGCAGCTTGGACGGCGGGGGGGATAATGAGCAGTTCTTC; CDR3aa: CASSLDGGGDNEQFF
j_gene: TRBJ2-1; v_gene: TRBV5-1; abundance: -; d_gene: TRBD1; CDR3nt: TGCGCCAGCAGCTTGGAAGGACAGGGGAGCTCCTACAATGAGCAGTTCTTC; CDR3aa: CASSLEGQGSSYNEQFF
j_gene: TRBJ2-5; v_gene: TRBV4-2; abundance: -; d_gene: TRBD2; CDR3nt: TGTGCCAGCAGCCAAGTCTCTAGCGGGGGAGAGACCCAGTACTTC; CDR3aa: CASSQVSSGGETQYF
j_gene: TRBJ2-3; v_gene: TRBV27; abundance: -; d_gene: TRBD2; CDR3nt: TGTGCCAGCAGTCCGGAACTAGCGGGAGCCGTTAGGGGCACAGATACGCAGTATTTT; CDR3aa: CASSPELAGAVRGTDTQYF
j_gene: TRBJ2-3; v_gene: TRBV5-1; abundance: -; d_gene: TRBD2; CDR3nt: TGCGCCAGCAGTCCTACTAGCGGGGGCCTCGATACGCAGTATTTT; CDR3aa: CASSPTSGGLDTQYF
j_gene: TRBJ2-3; v_gene: TRBV2; abundance: -; d_gene: -; CDR3nt: TGTGCCAGCAGCCAAGGCACTAGTGGGACAGATACGCAGTATTTT; CDR3aa: CASSQGTSGTDTQYF
j_gene: TRBJ1-4; v_gene: TRBV7-8; abundance: -; d_gene: TRBD1; CDR3nt: TGTGCCAGCAGCTTCCACAGGGGTACTAATGAAAAACTGTTTTTT; CDR3aa: CASSFHRGTNEKLFF
j_gene: TRBJ2-4; v_gene: TRBV5-4; abundance: -; d_gene: -; CDR3nt: TGTGCCAGCAGCTTGGCCGGGGGAGCCAAAAACATTCAGTACTTC; CDR3aa: CASSLAGGAKNIQYF